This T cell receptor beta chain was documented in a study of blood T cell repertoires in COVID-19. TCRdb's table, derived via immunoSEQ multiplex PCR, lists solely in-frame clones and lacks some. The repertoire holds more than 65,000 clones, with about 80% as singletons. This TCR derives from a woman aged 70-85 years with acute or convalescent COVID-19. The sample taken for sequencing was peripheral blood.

The CDR3, as DNA: TGTGCCAGCACTTCACAGGACGGGGAGCTGTTTTTT. This codes for CASTSQDGELFF. V and J are TRBV12-3 or TRBV12-4 and TRBJ2-2, with a tentative D call TRBD1 (5 bases). This CDR3 is 12 amino acids long. V was cut by 7 bases and J by 7 bases, with 10 bases left in between.